One sample yielded the 27 T cell receptor beta chains listed below, sequenced in a study of monozygotic twins with inflammatory bowel disease. TCRdb reprocessed the 5' RACE reads; each CDR3 protein has one entry and no DNA is given. The sample shows 440,000 or so distinct CDR3 sequences, and 2% to 3% sits with its ten largest clones. The sequenced material came from blood. These receptors were taken from a human donor with ulcerative colitis or Crohn's disease, or a healthy co-twin of an affected twin (not recorded which).

The V call is TRBV19, the J call TRBJ1-1. Germline assignment: CDR1 LNHDA and CDR2 SQIVND (reference sequence). The CDR3 totals 12 residues. CDR3 protein: CASEAANTEAFF.

The V and J genes are TRBV4-3 and TRBJ1-1; no DNA is available, so the TRBD1 call from TCRdb remains unchecked. The CDR3 has 15 amino acids. The germline gives CDR1 LGHNA, CDR2 YSLEER. This CDR3 is CASSINLGARGEAFF.

The V and J genes are TRBV5-1 and TRBJ2-3. In germline, CDR1 is SGHRS, CDR2 YFSETQ. The CDR3 covers 15 residues. CDR3 loop: CASSLDRFSTDTQYF.

The chain uses TRBV5-1 and TRBJ1-1. Per the germline V gene, CDR1 is SGHRS and CDR2 is YFSETQ. The CDR3 runs 14 residues. The CDR3 sequence is CASSLRPMEDEAFF.

The chain has TRBV27 and TRBJ2-6; without DNA, the TCRdb call of TRBD1 cannot be checked. The germline CDR1 and CDR2 sequences are MNHEY and SMNVEV (reference sequence). The CDR3 has 16 residues. CDR3 in amino acids: CASSLRGVFGANVLTF.

The V and J genes are TRBV18 and TRBJ2-7. Germline values: CDR1 KGHSH, CDR2 LQKENI. This CDR3 is built from 14 residues. The CDR3 loop reads CASSPVRTTHEQYF.

The rearrangement uses TRBV11-2 and TRBJ2-3; TCRdb selects TRBD2, and the lack of DNA leaves this call unchecked. Per germline, CDR1 SGHAT and CDR2 FQNNGV. The CDR3 spans 18 residues. The CDR3 is CASSSSVLAVPLTDTQYF.

The chain combines TRBV5-1 with TRBJ1-1. The CDR3 length is 16 residues. Germline CDR1 is SGHRS and CDR2 is YFSETQ. CDR3 sequence reads: CASSLMGWPGKTEAFF.

The chain couples TRBV12-3 or TRBV12-4 to TRBJ2-3. CDR3 length: 14 amino acids. CDR3 residues: CASSFRASLDTQYF.

The V and J genes are TRBV12-3 or TRBV12-4 and TRBJ1-5. This CDR3 is 15 amino acids long. The CDR3: CASSLDGRPDQPQHF.

V and J are TRBV27 and TRBJ2-7; TCRdb outputs TRBD1, but without DNA this stays unchecked. Germline lookup yields CDR1 MNHEY and CDR2 SMNVEV (reference sequence). The CDR3 covers 16 residues. The CDR3 reads CASSLLRANPSYEQYF.

This chain joins TRBV14 and TRBJ1-2; TCRdb gives TRBD1 as the D gene, but with no DNA this cannot be confirmed. The CDR3 has 13 residues. Germline CDR1 reads SGHDN; CDR2 reads FVKESK. CDR3 amino acids: CASSQDEGYGYTF.

The J gene is TRBJ2-3, the V gene TRBV6-2 or TRBV6-3; TCRdb designates TRBD2, a call that cannot be tested without DNA. CDR1 is MNHEY, CDR2 SVGEGT, per germline. The CDR3 sequence is 17 residues long. This chain's CDR3 is CASSYAVAGAVTDTQYF.

This chain connects TRBV7-9 to TRBJ2-7; the TCRdb D gene call, TRBD2, has no DNA to confirm it. Per germline, CDR1 SEHNR and CDR2 FQNEAQ (reference sequence). The CDR3 runs to 14 residues. The CDR3 reads CASSLRFRGRNEYF.

The chain links TRBV20-1 to TRBJ2-5; without DNA, the TCRdb call of TRBD2 cannot be checked. Germline CDR1 reads DFQATT; CDR2 reads SNEGSKA (reference sequence). CDR3 length: 15 residues. The CDR3 here is CSALGASLGIETQYF.

The chain combines TRBV20-1 with TRBJ1-2; TCRdb returns TRBD1, unconfirmable since there is no DNA. The CDR3 runs to 19 residues. Germline V gives CDR1 DFQATT, CDR2 SNEGSKA (reference sequence). The CDR3 sequence is CSAKDRGTLLARINYGYTF.

This chain links TRBV7-9 with TRBJ2-7; no DNA is available, so the TRBD1 call from TCRdb remains unchecked. Germline CDR1 reads SEHNR; CDR2 reads FQNEAQ (reference sequence). CDR3 length: 15 residues. The CDR3 is CASSSRTADSYEQYF.

The V call is TRBV3-1, the J call TRBJ1-1; TCRdb's D call of TRBD1 is untestable without DNA. From germline, CDR1 is LGHDT and CDR2 YNNKEL (reference sequence). The CDR3 covers 14 residues. The CDR3 is CASSQGTFITEAFF.

The rearrangement joins TRBV15 to TRBJ2-3; TCRdb indicates TRBD1, and absent DNA this call remains unverified. The CDR3 consists of 15 residues. The germline V gene has CDR1 LNHNV and CDR2 YYDKDF (reference sequence). CDR3 protein: CATSRVVQGLDTQYF. The full variable domain, with the rest looked up from reference TRBV15 and TRBJ2-3, is DAMVIQNPRYQVTQFGKPVTLSCSQTLNHNVMYWYQQKSSQAPKLLFHYYDKDFNNEADTPDNFQSRRPNTSFCFLDIRSPGLGDTAMYLCATSRVVQGLDTQYFGPGTRLTVL.

The chain links TRBV29-1 to TRBJ1-1; the D call of TRBD1 rests on TCRdb alone, since no DNA is present to check it. This CDR3 is built from 12 residues. CDR1 and CDR2 (germline): SQVTM, ANQGSEA. The CDR3 sequence is CSGHRQNTEAFF.

The chain links TRBV5-1 to TRBJ1-3; with no DNA, the TCRdb D assignment of TRBD1 cannot be verified. There are 16 residues in the CDR3. The germline V gene has CDR1 SGHRS and CDR2 YFSETQ. CDR3 in amino acids: CASSLGSAGEGNTIYF.

The J gene is TRBJ1-1, the V gene TRBV28. The CDR3 is 13 amino acids. Germline V CDR1 and CDR2: MDHEN, SYDVKM. CDR3 sequence: CASSGGLNTEAFF.

The rearrangement joins TRBV7-9 to TRBJ1-1; the TCRdb D gene call, TRBD1, has no DNA to confirm it. The CDR3 loop spans 17 amino acids. The germline V gene has CDR1 SEHNR and CDR2 FQNEAQ (reference sequence). The CDR3 is CASSPMLGRGPQYEAFF.

V gene TRBV5-6 combines with J gene TRBJ1-2; TCRdb picks TRBD1, but there is no DNA to check that call. The CDR3 is made up of 17 amino acids. CDR1 is SGHDT, CDR2 YYEEEE, per germline. CDR3 region: CASSWGDRAQGSYGYTF.

The CDR3 sequence is CASSPGGAGQPQHF. The rearrangement uses TRBV18 and TRBJ1-5; TCRdb designates TRBD1, a call that cannot be tested without DNA. Germline V gene data show CDR1 as KGHSH and CDR2 as LQKENI. There are 14 residues in the CDR3.

The chain couples TRBV30 to TRBJ2-1. Germline CDR1 and CDR2: GTSNPN and SVGIG (reference sequence). The CDR3 is made up of 12 amino acids. CDR3 residues: CAWSVLATEQFF.

V usage is TRBV18 and J usage is TRBJ1-4; without DNA, the TCRdb call of TRBD1 cannot be checked. The CDR3 totals 14 residues. From germline, CDR1 is KGHSH and CDR2 LQKENI. The CDR3 sequence is CASSPDRGEEKLFF.